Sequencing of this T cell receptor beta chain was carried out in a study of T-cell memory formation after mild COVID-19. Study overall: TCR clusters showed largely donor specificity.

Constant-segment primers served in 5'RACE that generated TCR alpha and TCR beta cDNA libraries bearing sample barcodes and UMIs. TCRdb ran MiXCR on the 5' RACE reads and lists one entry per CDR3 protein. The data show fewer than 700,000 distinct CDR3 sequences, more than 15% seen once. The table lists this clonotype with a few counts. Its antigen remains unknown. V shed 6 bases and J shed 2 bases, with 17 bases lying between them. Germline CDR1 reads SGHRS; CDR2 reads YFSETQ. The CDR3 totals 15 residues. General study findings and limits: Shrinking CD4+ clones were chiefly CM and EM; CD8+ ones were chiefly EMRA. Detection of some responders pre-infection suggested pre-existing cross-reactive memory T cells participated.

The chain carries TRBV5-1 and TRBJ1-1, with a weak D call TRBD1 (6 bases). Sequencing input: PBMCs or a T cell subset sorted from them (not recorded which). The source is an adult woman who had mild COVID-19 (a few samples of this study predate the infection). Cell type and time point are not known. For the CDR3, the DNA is TGCGCCAGCACGGCTTCCCAGGGGACAAACACTGAAGCTTTCTTT. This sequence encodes CASTASQGTNTEAFF.